One sample yielded the 10 T cell receptor beta chains listed below, sequenced in a study of cytomegalovirus exposure and HLA in healthy donors. This PCR relied on a set of 60 Vbeta primers and 13 Jbeta primers. TCRdb keeps only in-frame clones here, not all; method: immunoSEQ multiplex PCR. This sample has about 140,000 clones, with 75% to 85% found just once. The material sequenced was PBMCs. These receptors came from a female donor in good health and CMV-seronegative.

The chain carries TRBV2 and TRBJ2-5; no reliable D call. CDR3 length: 14 residues. Trimming cost V 6 bases and J 3 bases, with 14 bases left between them. CDR1 SNHLY and CDR2 FYNNEI come from the germline V gene. The CDR3 DNA follows: TGTGCCAGCAGCGTGGCGACTCAAAAAGAGACCCAGTACTTC. As protein: CASSVATQKETQYF.

The chain employs TRBV9 and TRBJ2-1; maybe TRBD1 (6 bases). From germline, CDR1 is SGDLS and CDR2 YYNGEE. V was shortened by 2 bases and J by 7 bases, with 13 bases between the two germline ends. CDR3 length: 14 amino acids. CDR3 nucleotide sequence: TGTGCCAGCAGCGTTTTTTGGACAGTGAATGAGCAGTTCTTC. Translating it yields CASSVFWTVNEQFF.

The V and J genes are TRBV9 and TRBJ2-1, with 9 nucleotides matching TRBD1. V lost 4 bases, J lost 4 bases, and 9 bases stayed unmatched. Germline CDR1 and CDR2: SGDLS and YYNGEE. The CDR3 length is 16 residues. For the CDR3, the DNA is TGTGCCAGCAGCAAGAAGACAGGGGGAGATTACAATGAGCAGTTCTTC. This codes for CASSKKTGGDYNEQFF.

This chain joins TRBV4-1 and TRBJ2-7, with TRBD2 matching over 8 bases. V lost 4 bases to trimming and J lost 1 base; unmatched junction nucleotides: 15. The CDR3 consists of 18 residues. From germline, CDR1 is MGHRA and CDR2 YSYEKL. CDR3 in amino acids: CASSLHVLAGLSSYEQYF. The CDR3 DNA reads TGCGCCAGCAGCCTACACGTGTTAGCGGGACTTTCTTCCTACGAGCAGTACTTC.

This clone came up a few times. The genes are TRBV5-1 and TRBJ2-7, with D perhaps matching TRBD1 (6 bases). Germline lookup yields CDR1 SGHRS and CDR2 YFSETQ. V shed 5 bases and J shed 5 bases, with 17 bases lying between them. The length of the CDR3 is 14 residues. The CDR3 DNA is TGCGCCAGCAGTTCCGGGACAATGGCCCACGAGCAGTACTTC. It encodes CASSSGTMAHEQYF. Drawing the rest from reference TRBV5-1 and TRBJ2-7, the complete variable domain is KAGVTQTPRYLIKTRGQQVTLSCSPISGHRSVSWYQQTPGQGLQFLFEYFSETQRNKGNFPGRFSGRQFSNSRSEMNVSTLELGDSALYLCASSSGTMAHEQYFGPGTRLTVT.

V and J are TRBV19 and TRBJ1-1; D possibly corresponds to TRBD1 (5 bases). The CDR3 spans 13 residues. CDR1 and CDR2 (germline): LNHDA, SQIVND (reference sequence). V dropped 9 bases and J dropped 4 bases, with 15 bases sitting between them. CDR3 region: CASQGRVPTEAFF. CDR3 coding DNA: TGTGCCAGCCAGGGAAGGGTCCCCACTGAAGCTTTCTTT.

V and J are TRBV5-1 and TRBJ2-7, with D possibly being TRBD1 (6 bases). In germline, CDR1 is SGHRS, CDR2 YFSETQ. The CDR3 has 16 residues. With 4 bases removed from V and 0 bases from J, the gap between germline ends came to 17 bases. The chain's CDR3 is CASSLEAGTSSYEQYF. The CDR3 DNA sequence: TGCGCCAGCAGCCTCGAAGCCGGGACAAGCTCCTACGAGCAGTACTTC.

The V call is TRBV5-5, the J call TRBJ1-1; a possible D gene is TRBD1 (5 bases). V lost 3 bases, J lost 4 bases, and 10 bases lay in between. The length of the CDR3 is 13 residues. Germline loops: CDR1 SGHKS, CDR2 YYEKEE (reference sequence). The CDR3 region has the DNA TGTGCCAGCAGCTCTCTGGGGGGCACTGAAGCTTTCTTT. It yields the protein CASSSLGGTEAFF.

This rearrangement joins TRBV28 to TRBJ1-1, with D perhaps matching TRBD1 (5 bases). The CDR3 extends over 14 amino acids. Germline CDR1 is MDHEN and CDR2 is SYDVKM. V was clipped by 5 bases and J by 5 bases, with 15 bases between them. The CDR3 sequence is CASSGGYLRTEAFF. The CDR3 DNA is TGTGCCAGCAGTGGGGGGTATCTGAGGACTGAAGCTTTCTTT. The whole variable domain, remainder taken from reference TRBV28 and TRBJ1-1, is DVKVTQSSRYLVKRTGEKVFLECVQDMDHENMFWYRQDPGLGLRLIYFSYDVKMKEKGDIPEGYSVSREKKERFSLILESASTNQTSMYLCASSGGYLRTEAFFGQGTRLTVV.

The V and J genes are TRBV25-1 and TRBJ2-7, with D possibly TRBD2 on 5 matching bases. CDR1 is MGHDK and CDR2 is SYGVNS in the germline V gene. Trimming left V 3 bases short and J 4 bases short, with 13 bases between. This CDR3 has 14 amino acids. The CDR3 DNA reads TGTGCCAGCAGTGAGGGCACCCCGGGGTACGAGCAGTACTTC. It translates to CASSEGTPGYEQYF.